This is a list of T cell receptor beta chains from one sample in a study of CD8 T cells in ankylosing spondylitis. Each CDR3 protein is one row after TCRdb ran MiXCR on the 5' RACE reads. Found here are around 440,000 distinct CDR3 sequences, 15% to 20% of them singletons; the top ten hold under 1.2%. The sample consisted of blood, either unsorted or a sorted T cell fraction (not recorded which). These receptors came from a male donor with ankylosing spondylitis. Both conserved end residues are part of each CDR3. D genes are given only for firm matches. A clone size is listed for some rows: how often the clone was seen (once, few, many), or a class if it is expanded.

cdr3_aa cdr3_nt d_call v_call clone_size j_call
CASSLDGTKTQYF TGTGCCAGCAGCTTAGACGGGACGAAGACCCAGTACTTC NA TRBV7-2 few TRBJ2-5
CASSPKTGEEAFF TGTGCCAGCAGCCCAAAGACGGGGGAAGAAGCTTTCTTT NA TRBV7-9 NA TRBJ1-1
CASSQEPAVANYGYTF TGTGCCAGCAGCCAAGAACCGGCAGTAGCTAACTATGGCTACACCTTC NA TRBV3-1 few TRBJ1-2
CASATSGAKNIQYF TGTGCCAGCGCAACTTCTGGGGCCAAAAACATTCAGTACTTC NA TRBV11-3 NA TRBJ2-4
CASSPRIGDSGYTF TGCGCCAGCAGCCCCCGGATAGGGGATAGTGGCTACACCTTC NA TRBV5-1 few TRBJ1-2
CASSESIGSYNEQFF TGTGCCAGCAGCGAATCGATAGGGTCCTACAATGAGCAGTTCTTC NA TRBV9 NA TRBJ2-1
CASSSPDRLGNIQYF TGCGCCAGCAGCTCCCCGGACAGGCTTGGAAACATTCAGTACTTC TRBD1 TRBV5-1 once TRBJ2-4
CASSFPGLNTEAFF TGTGCCAGCAGTTTCCCGGGGTTGAACACTGAAGCTTTCTTT NA TRBV28 few TRBJ1-1
CASSLDSYSYGYTF TGCGCCAGCAGCTTGGACAGCTATTCCTATGGCTACACCTTC NA TRBV5-1 many TRBJ1-2
CASSSGRTAKNIQYF TGTGCCAGCAGCTCGGGGCGGACGGCCAAAAACATTCAGTACTTC NA TRBV7-2 NA TRBJ2-4
CASSLLGRIKSYNEQFF TGTGCCAGCAGTTTATTGGGCCGCATCAAATCCTACAATGAGCAGTTCTTC NA TRBV27 few TRBJ2-1
CASSLTLATDTQYF TGTGCCAGCAGCTTAACGTTGGCCACAGATACGCAGTATTTT NA TRBV7-3 NA TRBJ2-3
CAIKRDSSYNEQFF TGTGCCATCAAAAGGGATAGCTCCTACAATGAGCAGTTCTTC NA TRBV10-3 few TRBJ2-1
CASSQDKPGGQTDTQYF TGTGCCAGCAGCCAAGATAAACCAGGGGGTCAAACAGATACGCAGTATTTT TRBD1 TRBV14 few TRBJ2-3
CAWSVQGAHGYTF TGTGCCTGGAGTGTACAGGGGGCGCATGGCTACACCTTC TRBD1 TRBV30 many TRBJ1-2
CSARSHRGTIYNEQFF TGCAGTGCTAGATCCCACAGGGGGACCATCTACAATGAGCAGTTCTTC TRBD1 TRBV20-1 NA TRBJ2-1
CAIRKLDSNTGELFF TGTGCCATCAGAAAACTGGACAGTAACACCGGGGAGCTGTTTTTT NA TRBV10-3 few TRBJ2-2
CSVEGSRGGTDTQYF TGCAGCGTTGAAGGGTCCCGGGGAGGCACAGATACGCAGTATTTT NA TRBV29-1 few TRBJ2-3
CASSPRSGWNEQFF TGTGCCAGCAGCCCAAGGTCAGGGTGGAATGAGCAGTTCTTC NA TRBV11-2 NA TRBJ2-1
CATSRDFENSPLHF TGTGCCACCAGCAGAGATTTTGAAAATTCACCCCTCCACTTT NA TRBV15 NA TRBJ1-6
CASTPPAPRNTEAFF TGTGCCAGCACCCCGCCGGCCCCTCGGAACACTGAAGCTTTCTTT NA TRBV6-1 many TRBJ1-1
CASSPDSGSSYNEQFF TGTGCCAGCAGTCCCGATAGCGGGAGCTCCTACAATGAGCAGTTCTTC TRBD2 TRBV6-4 NA TRBJ2-1
CASSRNGYGYTF TGTGCCAGTAGTAGGAACGGCTATGGCTACACCTTC NA TRBV19 few TRBJ1-2
CSASRAGNSPLHF TGCAGTGCTAGCAGGGCGGGGAATTCACCCCTCCACTTT NA TRBV20-1 many TRBJ1-6
CASSHPPLYEQYF TGTGCCAGCAGCCACCCTCCCCTCTACGAGCAGTACTTC NA TRBV11-2 few TRBJ2-7
CAISETPGDTGEQYF TGTGCCATCAGTGAGACCCCAGGGGACACGGGCGAGCAGTACTTC NA TRBV10-3 NA TRBJ2-7